This entry lists 28 T cell receptor beta chains sequenced from one sample in a study of shared clonotypes between healthy human individuals. The protocol was immunoSEQ multiplex PCR, while the TCRdb copy is restricted to in-frame clones and leaves out a portion. The table lists over a million clones, roughly 97% of them singletons. Sequenced sample: naive CD4+ T cells sorted from blood. Subset denoted: CD45RA+ positively selected. The receptors come from a man aged 25 to 40 in good health.

The V and J genes are TRBV4-3 and TRBJ2-5; the match to TRBD2 covers 7 bases. Germline V gene data show CDR1 as LGHNA and CDR2 as YSLEER. The trim removed 0 bases at V and 5 bases at J, leaving 6 bases unmatched. This CDR3 spans 15 amino acids. The DNA of the CDR3 is TGCGCCAGCAGCCAAGAAATTGGACTAGTGGAGACCCAGTACTTC. Encoded protein: CASSQEIGLVETQYF.

As regards this clone: An end of the junction differs from the germline gene, which may be a read error. This chain uses TRBV2 with TRBJ2-2, with D possibly TRBD1 on 6 matching bases. The CDR3 consists of 16 residues. Looked up from germline, CDR1 is SNHLY and CDR2 is FYNNEI. DNA of the CDR3: TGTGCCAGCAGCGAAGGGGCCAGGGGTGGAACCGGGGAGCTGTTTTTT. This codes for CASSEGARGGTGELFF.

The V and J genes are TRBV5-6 and TRBJ1-1; no reliable D call. Germline loops: CDR1 SGHDT, CDR2 YYEEEE. This CDR3 is 13 amino acids long. V was clipped by 5 bases and J by 6 bases, with 14 bases between them. CDR3 loop: CASRSSVRAEAFF. The CDR3 DNA is TGTGCCAGCAGATCCTCAGTGAGGGCTGAAGCTTTCTTT.

The V gene is TRBV30, the J gene TRBJ1-2; no definite D call. The CDR3 sequence is 17 residues long. V was shortened by 3 bases and J by 0 bases, with 20 bases between the two germline ends. From germline, CDR1 is GTSNPN and CDR2 SVGIG (reference sequence). The CDR3 region has the DNA TGTGCCTGGAGACCTCCCCCCCTTCTTACATCTAACTATGGCTACACCTTC. It yields the protein CAWRPPPLLTSNYGYTF.

The rearrangement joins TRBV2 to TRBJ2-7, with 8 bases lining up with TRBD2. Looked up from germline, CDR1 is SNHLY and CDR2 is FYNNEI. The CDR3 spans 14 residues. The junction had 6 bases not matched to a gene; V was cut back by 6 bases and J by 2 bases. The CDR3 coding sequence is TGTGCCAGCAGAACCGGGACTAGTGCCTACGAGCAGTACTTC. Residues: CASRTGTSAYEQYF.

The chain recombines TRBV6-1 with TRBJ2-1, with no clear D. V was shortened by 8 bases and J by 0 bases, with 8 bases between the two germline ends. Germline V lookup: CDR1 MNHNS, CDR2 SASEGT. The CDR3 has 13 amino acids. As DNA, the CDR3 is TGTGCCAGCCTTCCTAGCTCCTACAATGAGCAGTTCTTC. Amino acid sequence: CASLPSSYNEQFF.

The J gene is TRBJ2-2, the V gene TRBV10-3, with 7 bases identical to TRBD2. The trim removed 4 bases at V and 3 bases at J, leaving 11 bases unmatched. CDR3 length equals 17 residues. Germline V gene sequence: CDR1 ENHRY, CDR2 SYGVKD. CDR3: CAISVGTGGLYTGELFF. The CDR3 DNA sequence: TGTGCCATCAGTGTAGGGACGGGGGGACTGTACACCGGGGAGCTGTTTTTT.

The V gene is TRBV7-2, the J gene TRBJ2-3; D is unresolved. The V and J ends lost 5 bases and 5 bases respectively, with 17 bases between them. From germline, CDR1 is SGHTA and CDR2 FQGNSA. The CDR3 extends over 15 amino acids. The CDR3 here is CASSPQTSKGDTQYF. The CDR3 bases are TGTGCCAGCAGCCCCCAGACCTCGAAGGGAGATACGCAGTATTTT.

The chain carries TRBV7-2 and TRBJ1-2, with TRBD1 identical over 9 bases. This CDR3 has 13 amino acids. The V gene end was trimmed by 5 bases and the J gene end by 5 bases; junction bases not matched to a gene: 3. The germline V gene encodes CDR1 SGHTA and CDR2 FQGNSA. In nucleotides, the CDR3 is TGTGCCAGCAGCAAACAGGGGGCGTATGGCTACACCTTC. This encodes CASSKQGAYGYTF.

V is TRBV7-2 and J is TRBJ2-2; D is perhaps TRBD2 (5 bases). Looked up from germline, CDR1 is SGHTA and CDR2 is FQGNSA. This CDR3 is 15 amino acids long. V was trimmed by 5 bases and J by 0 bases, leaving 10 bases between them. CDR3 coding DNA: TGTGCCAGCAGCCGAGCGGACGCGAACACCGGGGAGCTGTTTTTT. Protein: CASSRADANTGELFF.

The gene calls are TRBV6-6 and TRBJ1-5; no clear D. From germline, CDR1 is MNHNY and CDR2 SVGAGI (reference sequence). The CDR3 is made up of 13 amino acids. Trimming stripped 4 bases from V and 5 bases from J, with 9 bases between. CDR3 in DNA: TGTGCCAGCAGTTGGGCCGAGGATCAGCCCCAGCATTTT. Translating gives CASSWAEDQPQHF.

The chain links TRBV6-1 to TRBJ1-5; 8 bases map to TRBD1. Germline V gives CDR1 MNHNS, CDR2 SASEGT. This CDR3 contains 15 residues. Trimming removed 7 bases from V and 8 bases from J; junction bases left unmatched: 13. In DNA, the CDR3 is TGTGCCAGCACAGGAGTTACAGGGGGGGATGAGCCCCAGCATTTT. Translation: CASTGVTGGDEPQHF.

The chain uses TRBV7-9 and TRBJ1-5; TRBD1 matches 8 bases. V lost 6 bases and J lost 6; bases outside the gene matches: 4. The CDR3 is 13 residues long. From germline, CDR1 is SEHNR and CDR2 FQNEAQ (reference sequence). CDR3 sequence (DNA): TGTGCCAGCAGTCCTACAGGGGGTCAGCCCCAGCATTTT. Translation gives CASSPTGGQPQHF.

The chain combines TRBV28 with TRBJ2-4, with no clear D. The CDR3 runs to 14 residues. The germline CDR1 and CDR2 sequences are MDHEN and SYDVKM. The V end lost 1 base, the J end lost 8 bases, and 12 bases lay between the germline ends. This chain's CDR3 is CASSLSRPKDIQYF. The CDR3 DNA reads TGTGCCAGCAGTTTATCTAGGCCCAAGGACATTCAGTACTTC.

The chain combines TRBV7-8 with TRBJ2-1, with TRBD2 matching over 11 bases. Trimming at V came to 5 bases and at J to 2 bases, leaving 5 bases not matched to a gene. Germline V lookup: CDR1 SGHVS, CDR2 FQNEAQ. This CDR3 spans 16 amino acids. CDR3 bases: TGTGCCAGCAGCCTTAAGACTAGCGGGACCTACAATGAGCAGTTCTTC. Residues: CASSLKTSGTYNEQFF.

About this clone: A junction boundary mismatches the germline segment, possibly from a read error. The V gene is TRBV2, the J gene TRBJ2-1; the D is unclear. CDR3 length: 11 residues. CDR1 SNHLY and CDR2 FYNNEI come from the germline V gene. As DNA, the CDR3 is TGTGCCAGTTCATACTCAACCTTAGAAGTCTTC. Translation gives CASSYSTLEVF.

The CDR3: CASSLASYQPQHF. The CDR3, as DNA: TGTGCCAGCAGTTTGGCATCCTATCAGCCCCAGCATTTT. J is TRBJ1-5 and V is TRBV27; no reliable D call. Germline V gene lookup returns CDR1 MNHEY and CDR2 SMNVEV (reference sequence). The CDR3 is 13 residues long. Trimming shortened V by 3 bases and J by 5 bases, and 8 bases separated the two germline ends.

The V and J genes are TRBV7-2 and TRBJ1-1; D uncertain. The CDR3 has 13 amino acids. V gave up 1 base and J gave up 5 bases, with 8 bases separating them. The germline V gene has CDR1 SGHTA and CDR2 FQGNSA. CDR3 residues: CASSLGVGTEAFF. In DNA form, the CDR3 reads TGTGCCAGCAGCTTAGGGGTTGGAACTGAAGCTTTCTTT. Drawing the rest from reference TRBV7-2 and TRBJ1-1, the complete variable domain is GAGVSQSPSNKVTEKGKDVELRCDPISGHTALYWYRQSLGQGLEFLIYFQGNSAPDKSGLPSDRFSAERTGGSVSTLTIQRTQQEDSAVYLCASSLGVGTEAFFGQGTRLTVV.

This rearrangement joins TRBV2 to TRBJ2-7; TRBD1 or TRBD2 may be the D gene (6 bases each). V lost 5 bases and J lost 2, with 13 bases in between. CDR3 length: 14 amino acids. Germline assignment: CDR1 SNHLY and CDR2 FYNNEI. CDR3 nucleotide sequence: TGTGCCAGCAGTCCCGGGGGCCTGCCCTACGAGCAGTACTTC. This sequence encodes CASSPGGLPYEQYF. The variable domain in full, with the rest retrieved from reference TRBV2 and TRBJ2-7, is EPEVTQTPSHQVTQMGQEVILRCVPISNHLYFYWYRQILGQKVEFLVSFYNNEISEKSEIFDDQFSVERPDGSNFTLKIRSTKLEDSAMYFCASSPGGLPYEQYFGPGTRLTVT.

The chain is built from TRBV5-1 and TRBJ2-3, with 8 bases lining up with TRBD1. The CDR3 loop spans 16 amino acids. The germline gives CDR1 SGHRS, CDR2 YFSETQ. With 2 bases clipped from V and 6 bases from J, the junction kept 11 bases outside the gene matches. The CDR3 DNA follows: TGCGCCAGCAGCTTAAGGACAGGGAATTATTTGGATACGCAGTATTTT. Protein product: CASSLRTGNYLDTQYF.

This chain uses TRBV6-6 with TRBJ2-1; 10 nucleotides align to TRBD1. Losses at the gene ends were 2 bases for V and 4 bases for J; bases not matched to a gene: 2. This CDR3 spans 15 amino acids. Germline V gene sequence: CDR1 MNHNY, CDR2 SVGAGI (reference sequence). CDR3 nucleotide sequence: TGTGCCAGCAGTTACCGGGACAGGGGATACAATGAGCAGTTCTTC. Translated, it gives CASSYRDRGYNEQFF.

This chain links TRBV7-9 with TRBJ2-5, with 11 nucleotides matching TRBD1. Germline V gives CDR1 SEHNR, CDR2 FQNEAQ (reference sequence). After removal of 5 bases from V and 2 bases from J, the junction contained 4 bases not matched to a gene. The CDR3 contains 15 residues. CDR3 residues: CASSRGQGVQETQYF. CDR3 DNA sequence: TGTGCCAGCAGCCGGGGACAGGGGGTACAAGAGACCCAGTACTTC.

V and J are TRBV27 and TRBJ2-4; D is ambiguous. The CDR3 totals 13 residues. V was trimmed by 4 bases and J by 1 base, leaving 5 bases between them. In germline, CDR1 is MNHEY, CDR2 SMNVEV (reference sequence). The CDR3 loop reads CASSSHAKNIQYF. The CDR3 DNA sequence: TGTGCCAGCAGTTCACATGCCAAAAACATTCAGTACTTC.

The chain joins TRBV18 to TRBJ2-1, with D maybe TRBD2 (7 bases). Trimming shortened V by 1 base and J by 4 bases, and 11 bases separated the two germline ends. Germline V CDR1 and CDR2: KGHSH, LQKENI. This CDR3 comprises 15 residues. CDR3 region: CASSPRGGNYNEQFF. The CDR3 DNA reads TGTGCCAGCTCACCACGCGGGGGCAATTACAATGAGCAGTTCTTC.

This chain links TRBV2 with TRBJ2-2; D is uncertain. The CDR3 sequence is 15 residues long. The V gene's germline CDR1 is SNHLY and CDR2 FYNNEI. Trimming removed 8 bases at V and 1 base at J, with 14 bases between. Here the CDR3 DNA reads TGTGCCAGCCAAGAGAGGCTCGGGAACACCGGGGAGCTGTTTTTT. Protein: CASQERLGNTGELFF. Using reference TRBV2 and TRBJ2-2 for the parts outside the CDR3, the full variable domain is EPEVTQTPSHQVTQMGQEVILRCVPISNHLYFYWYRQILGQKVEFLVSFYNNEISEKSEIFDDQFSVERPDGSNFTLKIRSTKLEDSAMYFCASQERLGNTGELFFGEGSRLTVL.

The gene calls are TRBV21-1 and TRBJ2-7; the table's D call TRBD1 went unverified against the DNA. TRBV21-1 is shown as a pseudogene. This CDR3 has 15 amino acids. The CDR3 DNA reads TGTGCCAGCAGCAAAGGACAGGGGTACTCCTACGAGCAGTACTTC. Translated, it gives CASSKGQGYSYEQYF.

This chain joins TRBV9 and TRBJ2-1; 9 nucleotides align to TRBD1. This CDR3 spans 15 amino acids. The V and J ends lost 2 bases and 5 bases, in that order; junction bases with no gene match: 5. Germline CDR1 and CDR2: SGDLS and YYNGEE. The CDR3 coding sequence is TGTGCCAGCAGCGTTAGGGGGACAGGGAACAATGAGCAGTTCTTC. The encoded protein is CASSVRGTGNNEQFF. Drawing the rest from reference TRBV9 and TRBJ2-1, the complete variable domain is DSGVTQTPKHLITATGQRVTLRCSPRSGDLSVYWYQQSLDQGLQFLIQYYNGEERAKGNILERFSAQQFPDLHSELNLSSLELGDSALYFCASSVRGTGNNEQFFGPGTRLTVL.

The CDR3: CASSQDRQENQPQHF. The CDR3 nucleotides read TGCGCCAGCAGCCAAGATCGACAGGAGAATCAGCCCCAGCATTTT. This chain uses TRBV4-3 with TRBJ1-5; a possible D gene is TRBD1 (6 bases). The CDR3 totals 15 residues. The V gene lost 0 bases and the J gene lost 4 bases, with 10 bases spanning the gap. Germline V lookup: CDR1 LGHNA, CDR2 YSLEER.